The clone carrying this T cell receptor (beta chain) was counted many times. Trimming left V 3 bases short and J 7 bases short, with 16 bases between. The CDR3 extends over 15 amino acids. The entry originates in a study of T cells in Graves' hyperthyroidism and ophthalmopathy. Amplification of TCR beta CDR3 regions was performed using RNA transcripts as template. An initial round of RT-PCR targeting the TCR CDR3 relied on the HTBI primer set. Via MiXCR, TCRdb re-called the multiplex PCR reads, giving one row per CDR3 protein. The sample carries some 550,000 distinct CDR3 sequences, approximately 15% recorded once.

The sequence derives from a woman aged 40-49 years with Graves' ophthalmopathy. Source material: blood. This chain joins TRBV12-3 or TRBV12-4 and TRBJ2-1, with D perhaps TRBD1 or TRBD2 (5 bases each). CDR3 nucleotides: TGTGCCAGCAGTTTGGGGGACGCGTTGACGAATGAGCAGTTCTTC. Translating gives CASSLGDALTNEQFF.